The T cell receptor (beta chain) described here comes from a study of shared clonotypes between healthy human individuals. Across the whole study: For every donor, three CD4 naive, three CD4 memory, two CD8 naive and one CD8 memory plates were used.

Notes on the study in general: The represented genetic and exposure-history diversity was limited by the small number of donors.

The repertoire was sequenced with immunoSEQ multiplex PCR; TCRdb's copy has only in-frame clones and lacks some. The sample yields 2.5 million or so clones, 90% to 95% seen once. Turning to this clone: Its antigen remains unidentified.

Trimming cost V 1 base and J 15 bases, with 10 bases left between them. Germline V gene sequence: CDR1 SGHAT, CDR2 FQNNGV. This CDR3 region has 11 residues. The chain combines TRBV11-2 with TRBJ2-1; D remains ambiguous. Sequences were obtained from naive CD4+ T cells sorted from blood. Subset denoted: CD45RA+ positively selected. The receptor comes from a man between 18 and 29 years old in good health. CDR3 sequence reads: CASSLAATRFF. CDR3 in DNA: TGTGCCAGCAGCTTAGCGGCGACCAGGTTCTTC.